This T cell receptor (beta chain) was obtained from a study of immune characterization of retroperitoneal liposarcoma. TCRdb passed the PCR reads through MiXCR, listing each CDR3 protein once. The sample has about 10,000 distinct CDR3 sequences; 25% to 35% are singletons. This clonotype was seen only a few times. The CDR3 spans 15 residues. In germline, CDR1 is MNHEY, CDR2 SMNVEV (reference sequence). The sequenced material came from tumor tissue. This clonotype was obtained from a female donor with retroperitoneal liposarcoma. This chain connects TRBV27 to TRBJ2-1; 10 nucleotides align to TRBD1. The J call is in doubt because the DNA end fits TRBJ2-7 better. The CDR3 spells CASSLRRDRGYEQYF. CDR3 DNA: TGTGCCAGCAGTCTAAGACGGGACAGGGGCTACGAGCAGTACTTC.